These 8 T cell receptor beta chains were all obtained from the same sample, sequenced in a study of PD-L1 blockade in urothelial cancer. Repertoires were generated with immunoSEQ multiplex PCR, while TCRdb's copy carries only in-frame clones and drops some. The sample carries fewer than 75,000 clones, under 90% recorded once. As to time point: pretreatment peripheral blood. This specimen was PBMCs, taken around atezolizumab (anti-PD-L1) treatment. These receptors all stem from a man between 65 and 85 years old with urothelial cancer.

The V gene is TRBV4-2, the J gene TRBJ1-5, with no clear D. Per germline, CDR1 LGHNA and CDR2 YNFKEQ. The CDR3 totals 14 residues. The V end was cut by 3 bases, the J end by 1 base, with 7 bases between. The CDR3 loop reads CASSQAKSNQPQHF. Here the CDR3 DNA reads TGTGCCAGCAGCCAGGCAAAAAGCAATCAGCCCCAGCATTTT.

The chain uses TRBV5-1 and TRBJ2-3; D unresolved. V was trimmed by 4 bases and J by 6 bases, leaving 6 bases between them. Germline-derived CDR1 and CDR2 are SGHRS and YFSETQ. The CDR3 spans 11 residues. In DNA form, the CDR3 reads TGCGCCAGCAGCCTAGAGGATACGCAGTATTTT. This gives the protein CASSLEDTQYF.

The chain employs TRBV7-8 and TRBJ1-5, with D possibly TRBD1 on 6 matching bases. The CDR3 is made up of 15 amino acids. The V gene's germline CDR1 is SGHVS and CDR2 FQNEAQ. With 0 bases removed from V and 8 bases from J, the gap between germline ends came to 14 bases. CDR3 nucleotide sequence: TGTGCCAGCAGCTTAGCACAGGGAGTTTTTGAGCCCCAGCATTTT. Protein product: CASSLAQGVFEPQHF. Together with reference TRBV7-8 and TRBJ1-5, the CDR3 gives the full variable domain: GAGVSQSPRYKVAKRGQDVALRCDPISGHVSLFWYQQALGQGPEFLTYFQNEAQLDKSGLPSDRFFAERPEGSVSTLKIQRTQQEDSAVYLCASSLAQGVFEPQHFGDGTRLSIL.

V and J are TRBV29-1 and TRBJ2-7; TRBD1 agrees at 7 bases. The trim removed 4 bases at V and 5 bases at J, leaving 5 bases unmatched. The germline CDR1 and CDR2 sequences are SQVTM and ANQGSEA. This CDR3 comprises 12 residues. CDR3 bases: TGCAGCGTTGCTCCGGGACAGCACGAGCAGTACTTC. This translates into CSVAPGQHEQYF.

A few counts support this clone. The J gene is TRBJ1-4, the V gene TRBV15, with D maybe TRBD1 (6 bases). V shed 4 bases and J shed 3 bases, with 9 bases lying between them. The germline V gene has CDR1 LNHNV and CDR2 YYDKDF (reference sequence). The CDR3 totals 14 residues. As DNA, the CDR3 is TGTGCCACCAGCATCAGGGGCGCTAATGAAAAACTGTTTTTT. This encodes CATSIRGANEKLFF. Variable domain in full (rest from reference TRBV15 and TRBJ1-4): DAMVIQNPRYQVTQFGKPVTLSCSQTLNHNVMYWYQQKSSQAPKLLFHYYDKDFNNEADTPDNFQSRRPNTSFCFLDIRSPGLGDTAMYLCATSIRGANEKLFFGSGTQLSVL.

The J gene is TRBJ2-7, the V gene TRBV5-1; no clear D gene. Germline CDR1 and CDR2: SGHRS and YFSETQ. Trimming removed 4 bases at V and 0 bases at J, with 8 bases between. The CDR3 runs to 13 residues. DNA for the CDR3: TGCGCCAGCAGCATTACAGTCTCCTACGAGCAGTACTTC. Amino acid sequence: CASSITVSYEQYF.

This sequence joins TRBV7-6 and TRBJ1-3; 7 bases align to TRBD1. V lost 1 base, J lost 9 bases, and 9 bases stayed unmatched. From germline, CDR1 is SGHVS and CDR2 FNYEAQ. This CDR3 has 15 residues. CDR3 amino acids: CASSLDLETGATIYF. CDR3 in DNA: TGTGCCAGCAGCTTAGATTTGGAAACAGGGGCCACCATATATTTT. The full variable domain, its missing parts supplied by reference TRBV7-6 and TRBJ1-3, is GAGVSQSPRYKVTKRGQDVALRCDPISGHVSLYWYRQALGQGPEFLTYFNYEAQQDKSGLPNDRFSAERPEGSISTLTIQRTEQRDSAMYRCASSLDLETGATIYFGEGSWLTVV.

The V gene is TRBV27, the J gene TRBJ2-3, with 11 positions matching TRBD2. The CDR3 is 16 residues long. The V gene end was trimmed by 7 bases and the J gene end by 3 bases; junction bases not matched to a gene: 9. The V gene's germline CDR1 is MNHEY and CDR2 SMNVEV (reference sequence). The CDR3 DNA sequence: TGTGCCAGCAACCTAGCGGGAGGCCCCGGGACAGATACGCAGTATTTT. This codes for CASNLAGGPGTDTQYF.